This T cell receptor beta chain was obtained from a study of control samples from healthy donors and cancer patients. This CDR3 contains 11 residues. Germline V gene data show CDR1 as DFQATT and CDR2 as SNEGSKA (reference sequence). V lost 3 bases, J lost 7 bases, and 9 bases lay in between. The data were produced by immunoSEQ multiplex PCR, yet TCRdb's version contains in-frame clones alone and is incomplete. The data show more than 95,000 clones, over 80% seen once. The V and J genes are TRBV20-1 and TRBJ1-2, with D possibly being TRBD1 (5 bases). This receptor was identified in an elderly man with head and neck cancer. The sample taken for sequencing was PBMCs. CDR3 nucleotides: TGCAGTGCTAGCGCTGGGGGTGGCTACACCTTC. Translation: CSASAGGGYTF.